A selection of T cell receptor beta chains follows, all from one sample in a study of cytomegalovirus exposure and HLA in healthy donors. TCRdb's table, derived via immunoSEQ multiplex PCR, lists solely in-frame clones and lacks some. Among about 73,000 clones listed, 60% to 75% were seen once. The sequenced material came from PBMCs. These receptors were taken from a man between 65 and 85 years old in good health and CMV-seronegative. CDR3s include the opening cysteine and the closing phenylalanine or tryptophan. Expanded clones get a size class; other rows say once, few or many, or leave the size out.

.,TRBV6-5,TRBJ1-1,CASSYGAAGRGAFF
.,TRBV6-1,TRBJ2-7,CASAPQITYEQYF
.,TRBV7-2,TRBJ1-3,CASSLEGSSSGNTIYF
.,TRBV18,TRBJ2-5,CASSPSGDRGETQYF
few,TRBV7-2,TRBJ2-7,CASSPLGREQYF
.,TRBV7-2,TRBJ2-1,CASSFRTSGTNEQFF
.,TRBV18,TRBJ1-1,CASSLLEGGAFF
.,TRBV28,TRBJ1-1,CASRELQGASEAFF
few,TRBV2,TRBJ2-3,CASSRGGDTDTQYF
few,TRBV28,TRBJ1-1,CASSSGQGNTEAFF
.,TRBV5-1,TRBJ2-7,CASSPVAGGTYEQYF
.,TRBV11-2,TRBJ2-5,CASSLVRGTQYF